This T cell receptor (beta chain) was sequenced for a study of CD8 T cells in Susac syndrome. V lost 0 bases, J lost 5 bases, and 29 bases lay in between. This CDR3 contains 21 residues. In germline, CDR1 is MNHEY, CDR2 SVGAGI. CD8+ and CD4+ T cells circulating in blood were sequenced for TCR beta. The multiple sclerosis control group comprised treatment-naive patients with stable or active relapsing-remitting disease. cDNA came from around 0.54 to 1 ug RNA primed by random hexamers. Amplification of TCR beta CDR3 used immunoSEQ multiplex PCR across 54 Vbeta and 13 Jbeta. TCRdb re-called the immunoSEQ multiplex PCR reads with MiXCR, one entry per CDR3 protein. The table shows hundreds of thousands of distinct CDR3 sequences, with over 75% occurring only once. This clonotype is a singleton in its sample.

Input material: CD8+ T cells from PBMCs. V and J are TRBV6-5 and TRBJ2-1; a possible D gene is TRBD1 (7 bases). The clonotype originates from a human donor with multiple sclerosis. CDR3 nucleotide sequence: TGTGCCAGCAGTTACTCGAAGGGGGCCTCCCTAGCGAGCAGGCCACACAATGAGCAGTTCTTC. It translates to CASSYSKGASLASRPHNEQFF.